This is a list of T cell receptor beta chains from one sample in a study of blood T cell repertoires in COVID-19. Assay used: immunoSEQ multiplex PCR; TCRdb lists only in-frame clones, some missing. The table shows 90,000 to 130,000 clones, with approximately 80% occurring only once. Sequencing was done on a sample of peripheral blood. These receptors all stem from a woman aged 55-69 years with acute or convalescent COVID-19. Both conserved end residues are trimmed from each CDR3. Fields, in order: V gene, D gene, CDR3 protein. D genes are given only for firm matches.

TRBV28 | - | ASAGVNTGELF
TRBV4-1 | TRBD1 | ASSQDGPGQGHQPQH
TRBV30 | - | AWTHLDSGNTIY
TRBV12-3/TRBV12-4 | TRBD1 | ASTTGDSEKLF
TRBV5-1 | - | ASSFDRQHMNTEAF
TRBV6-5 | TRBD1 | ASRPGTGATDTQY
TRBV7-3 | TRBD2 | ASSRGTSGAAETQY
TRBV5-6 | TRBD1 | ASSSRGRNDGYT
TRBV18 | - | ASSPVQVNTEAF
TRBV7-8 | TRBD2 | ASSARTSGGTQY